A single TCR beta chain is shown here with its context. Its antigen is not identified. CDR1 is MDHEN and CDR2 is SYDVKM in the germline V gene. This CDR3 is 13 amino acids long. Trimming removed 5 bases from V and 12 bases from J; junction bases left unmatched: 9. This sample was included in a study of identical twins. Broader study findings: Researchers reported excess low generation probability among twin-shared out-of-frame alpha sequences. The presence of invariant MAIT and iNKT cells could partly confound analyses of zero-insertion sequences.

TCRdb itself ran the 5' RACE reads through MiXCR, one entry per CDR3 protein. The table lists 1,800,000 or so distinct CDR3 sequences, about 32% of them singletons. This sequence originates from a newborn girl in good health. This chain uses TRBV28 with TRBJ2-1; 8 bases agree with TRBD1. Sequenced: cord blood. The CDR3 nucleotides are TGTGCCAGCAGTCCGTTACAGGGGACAGGGCAGTTCTTC. It translates to CASSPLQGTGQFF.